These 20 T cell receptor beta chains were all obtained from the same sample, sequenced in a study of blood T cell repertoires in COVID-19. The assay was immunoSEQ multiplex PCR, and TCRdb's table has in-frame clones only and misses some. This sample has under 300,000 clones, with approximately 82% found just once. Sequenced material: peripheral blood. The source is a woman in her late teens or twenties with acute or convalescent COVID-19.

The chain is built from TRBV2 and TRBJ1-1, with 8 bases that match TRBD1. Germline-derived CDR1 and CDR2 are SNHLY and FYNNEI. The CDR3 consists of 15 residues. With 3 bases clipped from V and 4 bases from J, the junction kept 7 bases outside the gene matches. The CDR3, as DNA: TGTGCCAGCAGTGATGGGCAGGGGGCGCCCACTGAAGCTTTCTTT. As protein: CASSDGQGAPTEAFF.

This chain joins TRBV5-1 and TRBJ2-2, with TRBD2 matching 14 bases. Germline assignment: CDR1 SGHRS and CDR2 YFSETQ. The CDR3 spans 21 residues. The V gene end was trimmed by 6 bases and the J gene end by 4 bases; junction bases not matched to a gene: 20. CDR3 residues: CASTPVQGLAGVGIRTGELFF. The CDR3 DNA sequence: TGCGCCAGCACCCCCGTGCAGGGACTAGCGGGAGTGGGGATTCGCACCGGGGAGCTGTTTTTT.

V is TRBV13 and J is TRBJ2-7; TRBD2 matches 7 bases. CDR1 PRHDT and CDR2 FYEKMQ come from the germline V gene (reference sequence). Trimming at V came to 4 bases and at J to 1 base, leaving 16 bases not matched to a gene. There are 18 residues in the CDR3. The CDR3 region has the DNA TGTGCCAGCAGCTGGACACGACTTTTAGCGGGCGGGTCCTACGAGCAGTACTTC. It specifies CASSWTRLLAGGSYEQYF.

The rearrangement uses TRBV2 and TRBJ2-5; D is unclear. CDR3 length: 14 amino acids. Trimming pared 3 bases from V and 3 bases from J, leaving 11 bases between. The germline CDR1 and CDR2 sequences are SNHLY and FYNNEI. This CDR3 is CASSEASFKETQYF. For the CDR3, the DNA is TGTGCCAGCAGTGAGGCCAGTTTCAAAGAGACCCAGTACTTC.

The CDR3 nucleotides are TGTGCCAGCAGCTTACACCCGGGACTAGCGGGAGGGCCGGAAGAGCAGTACTTC. Its protein product is CASSLHPGLAGGPEEQYF. V usage is TRBV6-2 or TRBV6-3 and J usage is TRBJ2-7; 16 nucleotides line up with TRBD2. The CDR3 runs 18 residues. Germline V lookup: CDR1 MNHEY, CDR2 SVGEGT. Trimming at V came to 6 bases and at J to 7 bases, leaving 15 bases not matched to a gene.

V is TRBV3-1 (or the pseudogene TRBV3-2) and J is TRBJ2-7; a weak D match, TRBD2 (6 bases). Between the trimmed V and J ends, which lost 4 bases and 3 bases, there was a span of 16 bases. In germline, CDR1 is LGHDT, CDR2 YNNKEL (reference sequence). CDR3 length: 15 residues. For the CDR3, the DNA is TGTGCCAGCAGCCCGCGACTAGGTATTATCTACGAGCAGTACTTC. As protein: CASSPRLGIIYEQYF.

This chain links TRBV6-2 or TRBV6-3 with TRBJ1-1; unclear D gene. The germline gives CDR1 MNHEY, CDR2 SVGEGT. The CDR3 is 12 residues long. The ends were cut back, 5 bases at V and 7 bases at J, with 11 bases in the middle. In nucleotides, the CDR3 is TGTGCCAGCAGTGAGGGTCCCCTTGAAGCTTTCTTT. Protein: CASSEGPLEAFF.

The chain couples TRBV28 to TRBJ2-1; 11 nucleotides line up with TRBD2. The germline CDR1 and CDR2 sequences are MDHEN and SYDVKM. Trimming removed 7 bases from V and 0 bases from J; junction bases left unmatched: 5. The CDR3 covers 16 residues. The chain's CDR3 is CASTTSGGSSYNEQFF. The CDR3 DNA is TGTGCCAGCACCACTAGCGGGGGAAGCTCCTACAATGAGCAGTTCTTC.

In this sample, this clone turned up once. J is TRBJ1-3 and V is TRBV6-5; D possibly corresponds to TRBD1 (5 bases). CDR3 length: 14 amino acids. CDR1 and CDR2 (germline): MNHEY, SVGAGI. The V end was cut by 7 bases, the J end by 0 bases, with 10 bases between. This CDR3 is CASTGLSSGNTIYF. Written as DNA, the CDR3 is TGTGCCAGCACGGGACTGAGCTCTGGAAACACCATATATTTT.

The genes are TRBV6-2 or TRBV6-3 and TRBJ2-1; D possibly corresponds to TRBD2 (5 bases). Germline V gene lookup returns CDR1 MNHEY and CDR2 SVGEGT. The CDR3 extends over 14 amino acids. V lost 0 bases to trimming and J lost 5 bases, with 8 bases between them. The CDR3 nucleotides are TGTGCCAGCAGTTACTCATCGGGAAACAATGAGCAGTTCTTC. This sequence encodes CASSYSSGNNEQFF.

Here the CDR3 DNA reads TGTGCCAGTAGTATAGGTAATCCCGCGAACACCGGGGAGCTGTTTTTT. Translation gives CASSIGNPANTGELFF. The rearrangement links TRBV19 to TRBJ2-2; D not certain. The CDR3 runs 16 residues. Trimming took off 1 base at V and 0 bases at J, with 9 bases between the two ends. Looked up from germline, CDR1 is LNHDA and CDR2 is SQIVND (reference sequence). Together with reference TRBV19 and TRBJ2-2, the CDR3 gives the full variable domain: DGGITQSPKYLFRKEGQNVTLSCEQNLNHDAMYWYRQDPGQGLRLIYYSQIVNDFQKGDIAEGYSVSREKKESFPLTVTSAQKNPTAFYLCASSIGNPANTGELFFGEGSRLTVL.

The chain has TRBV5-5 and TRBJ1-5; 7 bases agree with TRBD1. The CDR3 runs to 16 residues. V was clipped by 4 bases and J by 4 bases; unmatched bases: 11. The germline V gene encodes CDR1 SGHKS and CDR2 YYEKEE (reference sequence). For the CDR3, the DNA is TGTGCCAGCAGCCTTAATCGGGACAGTCGGAATCAGCCCCAGCATTTT. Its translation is CASSLNRDSRNQPQHF.

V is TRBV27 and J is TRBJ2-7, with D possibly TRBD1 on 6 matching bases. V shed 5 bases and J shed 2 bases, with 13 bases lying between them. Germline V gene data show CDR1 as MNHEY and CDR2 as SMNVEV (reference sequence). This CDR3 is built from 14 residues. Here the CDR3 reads CASSITGIPYEQYF. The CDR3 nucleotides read TGTGCCAGCAGTATCACAGGGATTCCCTACGAGCAGTACTTC.

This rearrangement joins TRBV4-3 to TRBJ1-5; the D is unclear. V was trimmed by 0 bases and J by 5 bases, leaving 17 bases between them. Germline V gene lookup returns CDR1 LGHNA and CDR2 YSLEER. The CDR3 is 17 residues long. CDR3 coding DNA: TGCGCCAGCAGCCAAGATGGGAGTAGGGCCCCGTATCAGCCCCAGCATTTT. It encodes CASSQDGSRAPYQPQHF.

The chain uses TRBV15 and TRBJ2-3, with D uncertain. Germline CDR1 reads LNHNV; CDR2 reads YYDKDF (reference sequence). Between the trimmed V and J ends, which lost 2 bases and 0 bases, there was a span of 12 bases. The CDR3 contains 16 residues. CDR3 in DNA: TGTGCCACCAGCAGATCTTCCGGCGGCAGCACAGATACGCAGTATTTT. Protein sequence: CATSRSSGGSTDTQYF.

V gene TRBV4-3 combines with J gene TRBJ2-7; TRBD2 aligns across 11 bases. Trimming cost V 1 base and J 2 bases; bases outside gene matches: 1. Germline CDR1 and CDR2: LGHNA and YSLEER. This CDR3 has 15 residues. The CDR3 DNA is TGCGCCAGCAGCCAAGGACTAGCGGGACCCTACGAGCAGTACTTC. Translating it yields CASSQGLAGPYEQYF.

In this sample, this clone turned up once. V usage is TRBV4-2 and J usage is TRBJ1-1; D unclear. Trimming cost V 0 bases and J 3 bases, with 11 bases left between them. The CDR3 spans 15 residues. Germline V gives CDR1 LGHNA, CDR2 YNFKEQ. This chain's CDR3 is CASSQDRGGYTEAFF. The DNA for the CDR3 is TGTGCCAGCAGCCAAGATCGGGGAGGGTACACTGAAGCTTTCTTT.

This chain's CDR3 is CASRFGGWYEQFF. The CDR3 nucleotides read TGCGCCAGCAGGTTCGGGGGTTGGTATGAGCAGTTCTTC. V is TRBV5-1 and J is TRBJ2-1, with a tentative D call TRBD2 (6 bases). The germline gives CDR1 SGHRS, CDR2 YFSETQ. This CDR3 spans 13 amino acids. The V end lost 5 bases, the J end lost 8 bases, and 14 bases lay between the germline ends.

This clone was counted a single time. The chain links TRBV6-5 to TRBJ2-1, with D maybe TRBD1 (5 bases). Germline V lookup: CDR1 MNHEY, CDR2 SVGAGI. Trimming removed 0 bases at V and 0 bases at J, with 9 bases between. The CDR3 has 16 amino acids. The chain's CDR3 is CASSYSDTYSYNEQFF. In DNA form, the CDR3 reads TGTGCCAGCAGTTACTCGGACACTTACTCCTACAATGAGCAGTTCTTC.

The CDR3 nucleotides are TGTGCCAGCAGCTTTCCGGGACTAGCAAGGGAGCAGTTCTTC. It codes for CASSFPGLAREQFF. The V gene is TRBV7-2, the J gene TRBJ2-1; 9 bases agree with TRBD2. The trim removed 3 bases at V and 10 bases at J, leaving 7 bases unmatched. CDR1 is SGHTA, CDR2 FQGNSA, per germline. The CDR3 loop spans 14 amino acids. Filled out from reference TRBV7-2 and TRBJ2-1, the complete variable domain reads GAGVSQSPSNKVTEKGKDVELRCDPISGHTALYWYRQSLGQGLEFLIYFQGNSAPDKSGLPSDRFSAERTGGSVSTLTIQRTQQEDSAVYLCASSFPGLAREQFFGPGTRLTVL.